Listed below are T cell receptor beta chains from one sample, sequenced in a study of T cell repertoires in cytomegalovirus infection. MiXCR, run by TCRdb on the reads, gives a single entry per CDR3 protein. The repertoire holds about 240,000 distinct CDR3 sequences, with roughly an eighth as singletons. Sequences were obtained from PBMCs. The receptors shown here come from a human donor in good health (CMV status not recorded). Some clones in this sample may be carry-over from other donors' samples. CDR3s include the opening cysteine and the closing phenylalanine or tryptophan. The D gene is left open where the match is weak. Where a row states a size, it is once, few, many or the class of an expanded clone; other rows omit it.

>TRBV20-1|TRBJ2-6|TRBD2|NA
CSAGTSGVTGANVLTF
TGCAGTGCCGGGACTAGCGGAGTCACTGGGGCCAACGTCCTGACTTTC
>TRBV2|TRBJ1-5|TRBD1|NA
CASSESGGTQPQHF
TGTGCCAGCAGTGAATCAGGGGGCACTCAGCCCCAGCATTTT
>TRBV19|TRBJ1-2|TRBD1|NA
CASTPSPWAGGSNYGYTF
TGTGCCAGTACCCCGAGTCCTTGGGCAGGGGGAAGTAACTATGGCTACACCTTC
>TRBV12-3/TRBV12-4|TRBJ2-1|NA|NA
CASSLALGGTPGEQFF
TGTGCCAGCAGTTTAGCACTAGGCGGGACCCCGGGGGAGCAGTTCTTC
>TRBV7-2|TRBJ2-5|NA|many
CASSSFDSQTQYF
TGTGCCAGCAGCTCCTTTGACAGTCAGACCCAGTACTTC
>TRBV6-2/TRBV6-3|TRBJ2-1|TRBD1|many
CASSHGDRGFDEQFF
TGTGCCAGCAGTCATGGGGACAGGGGTTTCGATGAGCAGTTCTTC
>TRBV14|TRBJ2-5|NA|few
CASSQRTLVVGETQYF
TGTGCCAGCAGCCAGAGGACTCTCGTCGTTGGGGAGACCCAGTACTTC
>TRBV29-1|TRBJ2-5|NA|few
CSVEGRQETQYF
TGCAGCGTTGAAGGCAGACAAGAGACCCAGTACTTC
>TRBV7-2|TRBJ2-1|NA|many
CASSLAGRNEQFF
TGTGCCAGCAGCTTAGCAGGCAGGAATGAGCAGTTCTTC
>TRBV29-1|TRBJ1-3|NA|NA
CSVDDPGNTIYF
TGCAGCGTTGATGACCCTGGAAACACCATATATTTT
>TRBV7-9|TRBJ2-6|NA|many
CASSSPGNSGANVLTF
TGTGCCAGCAGCTCACCAGGGAATTCTGGGGCCAACGTCCTGACTTTC
>TRBV28|TRBJ1-6|TRBD1|NA
CASTVGQGGSPLHF
TGTGCCAGCACCGTCGGACAGGGAGGATCACCCCTCCACTTT
>TRBV19|TRBJ2-7|NA|few
CASSIAGQGAYEQYF
TGTGCCAGTAGTATAGCTGGCCAGGGCGCCTACGAGCAGTACTTC
>TRBV7-8|TRBJ2-1|TRBD1|many
CASSLRARDRGSNEQFF
TGTGCCAGCAGCTTAAGGGCTCGGGACAGGGGGTCAAATGAGCAGTTCTTC
>TRBV7-2|TRBJ2-5|TRBD2|many
CASSRTGGAGQETQYF
TGTGCCAGCAGCCGCACCGGGGGGGCAGGGCAAGAGACCCAGTACTTC
>TRBV12-3/TRBV12-4|TRBJ1-2|NA|NA
CASSPSGPNYGYTF
TGTGCCAGCAGTCCCTCCGGCCCAAACTATGGCTACACCTTC
>TRBV19|TRBJ1-4|NA|NA
CASSMNEKLFF
TGTGCCAGTAGTATGAATGAAAAACTGTTTTTT
>TRBV2|TRBJ2-1|NA|NA
CASSDQEQFF
TGTGCCAGCAGTGATCAGGAGCAGTTCTTC
>TRBV14|TRBJ2-1|TRBD2|many
CASSLISGRALIEQFF
TGTGCCAGCAGCCTTATTAGCGGGAGGGCCCTCATTGAGCAGTTCTTC
>TRBV20-1|TRBJ2-6|NA|few
CSAELPSGANVLTF
TGCAGTGCGGAGCTTCCCTCTGGGGCCAACGTCCTGACTTTC
>TRBV28|TRBJ1-2|NA|many
CASSSVVSGYTF
TGTGCCAGCAGCTCGGTAGTGTCCGGCTACACCTTC
>TRBV20-1|TRBJ2-5|NA|NA
CSAPGPGYQETQYF
TGCAGTGCCCCCGGACCGGGGTACCAAGAGACCCAGTACTTC
>TRBV7-9|TRBJ2-1|NA|many
CASSLTESYNEQFF
TGTGCCAGCAGCTTAACGGAATCCTACAATGAGCAGTTCTTC
>TRBV7-2|TRBJ2-3|NA|many
CASSTRAAIDTQYF
TGTGCCAGCAGCACCAGGGCCGCGATAGATACGCAGTATTTT
>TRBV14|TRBJ2-4|NA|few
CASSPRPIGAKNIQYF
TGTGCCAGCAGCCCCCGACCCATCGGGGCCAAAAACATTCAGTACTTC
>TRBV28|TRBJ1-3|NA|many
CASSLSQSGNTIYF
TGTGCCAGCAGTTTATCTCAATCTGGAAACACCATATATTTT
>TRBV14|TRBJ2-2|NA|NA
CASSQVYTGELFF
TGTGCCAGCAGCCAAGTATACACCGGGGAGCTGTTTTTT
>TRBV11-1|TRBJ2-7|TRBD2|NA
CASSDTGLAAEQYF
TGTGCCAGCAGCGACACAGGACTAGCAGCAGAGCAGTACTTC
>TRBV5-1|TRBJ2-3|NA|NA
CASSWRADTQYF
TGCGCCAGCAGCTGGAGAGCAGATACGCAGTATTTT
>TRBV7-9|TRBJ2-2|TRBD2|few
CASSPRLAGGSGELFF
TGTGCCAGCAGCCCCCGACTAGCGGGAGGCTCCGGGGAGCTGTTTTTT
>TRBV25-1|TRBJ1-1|NA|many
CASSEFNGVESEAFF
TGTGCCAGCAGTGAATTTAACGGGGTAGAGTCTGAAGCTTTCTTT
>TRBV7-2|TRBJ2-3|NA|many
CASSRSTLHTDTQYF
TGTGCCAGCAGCCGATCGACCCTCCACACAGATACGCAGTATTTT
>TRBV19|TRBJ1-5|NA|few
CASSNLRDWGDKAQHF
TGTGCCAGTAGTAACCTCCGGGACTGGGGAGATAAGGCCCAGCATTTT
>TRBV5-1|TRBJ1-1|NA|few
CASSNTVQSTEAFF
TGCGCCAGCAGCAACACAGTCCAATCCACTGAAGCTTTCTTT
>TRBV7-2|TRBJ1-6|TRBD1|many
CASSLGGQLGGRPLHF
TGTGCCAGCAGCTTAGGGGGACAGCTGGGGGGACGACCCCTCCACTTT
>TRBV7-8|TRBJ1-1|NA|many
CASSLEFRSGTEAFF
TGTGCCAGCAGCTTAGAGTTTCGTTCTGGCACTGAAGCTTTCTTT
>TRBV6-2/TRBV6-3|TRBJ2-5|TRBD2|many
CAKKVSGGRPFQETQYF
TGTGCCAAAAAGGTCAGCGGCGGGAGGCCCTTCCAAGAGACCCAGTACTTC
>TRBV6-2/TRBV6-3|TRBJ2-4|NA|many
CASSITDMPKNIQYF
TGTGCCAGCAGTATAACCGACATGCCCAAAAACATTCAGTACTTC
>TRBV11-3|TRBJ2-5|TRBD1|many
CASSLRSPAPGGIETQYF
TGTGCCAGCAGCCTCCGGAGCCCGGCCCCAGGGGGCATCGAGACCCAGTACTTC
>TRBV5-6|TRBJ1-1|NA|NA
CASNPTGGRVGKAEAFF
TGTGCCAGCAACCCTACGGGTGGCAGGGTGGGGAAGGCTGAAGCTTTCTTT
>TRBV7-2|TRBJ2-5|TRBD1|many
CASSLWRQGETQYF
TGTGCCAGCAGCTTATGGCGACAGGGGGAGACCCAGTACTTC
>TRBV29-1|TRBJ2-5|NA|few
CSAVPLSETQYF
TGCAGCGCGGTTCCTTTATCAGAGACCCAGTACTTC
>TRBV15|TRBJ1-2|NA|NA
CATSSSGRESYGYTF
TGTGCCACCAGCAGTTCTGGCAGGGAGTCCTATGGCTACACCTTC
>TRBV12-5|TRBJ2-3|NA|NA
CASGSADTQYF
TGTGCTAGTGGTTCCGCAGATACGCAGTATTTT
>TRBV12-3/TRBV12-4|TRBJ1-4|TRBD1|many
CASSFGDRDQKLFF
TGTGCCAGCAGTTTTGGGGACAGGGACCAAAAACTGTTTTTT
>TRBV28|TRBJ2-7|TRBD1|few
CASSDRGRGVREQYF
TGTGCCAGCAGTGACAGGGGGCGCGGTGTGCGCGAGCAGTACTTC
>TRBV20-1|TRBJ1-5|NA|NA
CSARELGTPNQPQHF
TGCAGTGCTAGAGAGCTGGGGACACCAAATCAGCCCCAGCATTTT
>TRBV5-6|TRBJ2-1|TRBD2|many
CASSRRLAGGGRSYNEQFF
TGTGCCAGCAGCCGCCGACTAGCGGGAGGGGGAAGGTCCTACAATGAGCAGTTCTTC
>TRBV12-3/TRBV12-4|TRBJ2-2|NA|many
CASSRPGLSTGELFF
TGTGCCAGCAGCCGCCCGGGACTTTCCACCGGGGAGCTGTTTTTT